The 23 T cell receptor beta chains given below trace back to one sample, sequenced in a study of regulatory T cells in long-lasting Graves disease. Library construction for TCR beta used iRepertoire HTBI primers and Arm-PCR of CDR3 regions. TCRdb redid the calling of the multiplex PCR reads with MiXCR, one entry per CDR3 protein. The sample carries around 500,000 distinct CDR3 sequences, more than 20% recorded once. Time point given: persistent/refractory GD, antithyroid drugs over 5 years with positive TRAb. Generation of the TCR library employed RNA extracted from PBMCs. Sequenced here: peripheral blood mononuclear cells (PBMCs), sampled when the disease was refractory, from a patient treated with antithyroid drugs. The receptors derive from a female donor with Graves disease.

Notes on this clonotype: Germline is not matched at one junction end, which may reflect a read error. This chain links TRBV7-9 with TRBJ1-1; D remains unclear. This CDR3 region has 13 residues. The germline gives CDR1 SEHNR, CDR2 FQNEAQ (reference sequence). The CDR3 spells CASTLSRFTEAFF. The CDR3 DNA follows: TGTGCCAGCACCTTATCCAGGTTCACTGAAGCTTTCTTT.

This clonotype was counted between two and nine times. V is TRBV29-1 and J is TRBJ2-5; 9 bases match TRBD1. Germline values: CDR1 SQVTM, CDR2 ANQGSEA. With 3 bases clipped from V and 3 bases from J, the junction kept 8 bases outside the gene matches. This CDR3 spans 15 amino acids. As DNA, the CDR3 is TGCAGCGTTGAGAAAAGCTGGACAGGGGAAGAGACCCAGTACTTC. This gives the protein CSVEKSWTGEETQYF.

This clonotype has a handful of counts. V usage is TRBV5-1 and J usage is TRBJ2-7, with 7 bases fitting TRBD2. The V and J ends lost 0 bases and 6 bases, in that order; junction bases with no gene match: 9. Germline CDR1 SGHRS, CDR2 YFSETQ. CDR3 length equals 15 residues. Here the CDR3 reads CASSLVLAGDGEQYF. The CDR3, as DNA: TGCGCCAGCAGCTTGGTTTTGGCGGGAGATGGCGAGCAGTACTTC.

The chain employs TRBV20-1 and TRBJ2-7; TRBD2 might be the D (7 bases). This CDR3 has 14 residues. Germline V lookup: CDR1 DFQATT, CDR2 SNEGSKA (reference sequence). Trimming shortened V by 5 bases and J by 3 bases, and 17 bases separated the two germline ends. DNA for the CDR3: TGCAGTGCTGGAGGGGGGGACTACTTCTACGAGCAGTACTTC. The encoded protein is CSAGGGDYFYEQYF.

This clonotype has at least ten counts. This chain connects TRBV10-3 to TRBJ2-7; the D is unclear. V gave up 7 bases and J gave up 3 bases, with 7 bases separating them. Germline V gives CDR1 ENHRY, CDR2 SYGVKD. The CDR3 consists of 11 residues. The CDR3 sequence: CAIMIGYEQYF. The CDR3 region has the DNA TGTGCCATCATGATCGGCTACGAGCAGTACTTC.

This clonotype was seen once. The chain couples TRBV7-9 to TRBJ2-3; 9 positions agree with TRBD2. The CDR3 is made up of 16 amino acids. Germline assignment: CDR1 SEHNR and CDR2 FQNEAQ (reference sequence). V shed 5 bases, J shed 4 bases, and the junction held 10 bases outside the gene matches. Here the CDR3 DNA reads TGTGCCAGCAGCCCACCCATTAGCGGGAGCGCAGATACGCAGTATTTT. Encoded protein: CASSPPISGSADTQYF.

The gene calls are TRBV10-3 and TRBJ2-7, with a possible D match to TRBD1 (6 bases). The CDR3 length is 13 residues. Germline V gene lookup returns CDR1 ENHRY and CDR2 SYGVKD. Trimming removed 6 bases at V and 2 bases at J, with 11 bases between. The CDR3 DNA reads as TGTGCCATCAGACAGGGTCGGACCTACGAGCAGTACTTC. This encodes CAIRQGRTYEQYF.

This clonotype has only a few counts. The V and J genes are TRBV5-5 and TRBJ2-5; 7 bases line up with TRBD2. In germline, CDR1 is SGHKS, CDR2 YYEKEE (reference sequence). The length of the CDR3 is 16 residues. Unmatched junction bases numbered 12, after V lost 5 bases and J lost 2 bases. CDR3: CASSLSGGGLQETQYF. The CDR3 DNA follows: TGTGCCAGCAGTCTTTCGGGGGGAGGACTTCAAGAGACCCAGTACTTC.

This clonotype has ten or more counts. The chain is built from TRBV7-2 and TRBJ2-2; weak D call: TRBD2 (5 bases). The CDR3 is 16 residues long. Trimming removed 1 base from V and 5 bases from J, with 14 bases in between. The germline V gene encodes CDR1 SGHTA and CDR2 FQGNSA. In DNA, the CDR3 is TGTGCCAGCAGCTTAGTTCAGCGGCGGAGGACCGGGGAGCTGTTTTTT. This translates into CASSLVQRRRTGELFF.

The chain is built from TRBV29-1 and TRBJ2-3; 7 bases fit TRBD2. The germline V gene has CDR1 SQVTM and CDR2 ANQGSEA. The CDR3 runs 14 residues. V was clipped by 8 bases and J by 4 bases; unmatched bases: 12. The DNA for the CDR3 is TGCAGCATAGTGGCGGGAGTGGAGGCAGATACGCAGTATTTT. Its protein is CSIVAGVEADTQYF.

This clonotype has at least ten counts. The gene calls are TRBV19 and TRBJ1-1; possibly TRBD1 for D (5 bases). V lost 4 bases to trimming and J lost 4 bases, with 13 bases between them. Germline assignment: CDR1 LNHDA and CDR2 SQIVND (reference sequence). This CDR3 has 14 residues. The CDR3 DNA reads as TGTGCCAGTAGTACAGGGATGGTGCTCACTGAAGCTTTCTTT. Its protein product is CASSTGMVLTEAFF.

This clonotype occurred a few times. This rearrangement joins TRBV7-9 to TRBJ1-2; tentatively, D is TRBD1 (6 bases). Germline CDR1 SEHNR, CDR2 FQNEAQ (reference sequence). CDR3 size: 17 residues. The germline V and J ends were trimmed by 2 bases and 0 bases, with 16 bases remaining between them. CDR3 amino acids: CASSLLTQDRSNYGYTF. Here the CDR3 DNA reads TGTGCCAGCAGCTTACTGACACAGGACAGATCTAACTATGGCTACACCTTC.

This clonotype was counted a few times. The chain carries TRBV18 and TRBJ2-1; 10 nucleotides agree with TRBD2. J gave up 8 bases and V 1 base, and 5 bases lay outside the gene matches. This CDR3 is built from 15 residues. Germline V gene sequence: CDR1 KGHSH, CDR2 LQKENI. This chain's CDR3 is CASSPLAGGWYEQFF. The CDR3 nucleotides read TGTGCCAGCTCACCACTAGCGGGAGGCTGGTATGAGCAGTTCTTC.

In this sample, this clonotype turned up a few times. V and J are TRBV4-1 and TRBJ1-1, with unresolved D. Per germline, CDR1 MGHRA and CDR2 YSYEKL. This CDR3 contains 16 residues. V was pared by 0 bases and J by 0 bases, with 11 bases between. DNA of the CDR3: TGCGCCAGCAGCCAAGATCAAAGGGTAATGAACACTGAAGCTTTCTTT. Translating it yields CASSQDQRVMNTEAFF.

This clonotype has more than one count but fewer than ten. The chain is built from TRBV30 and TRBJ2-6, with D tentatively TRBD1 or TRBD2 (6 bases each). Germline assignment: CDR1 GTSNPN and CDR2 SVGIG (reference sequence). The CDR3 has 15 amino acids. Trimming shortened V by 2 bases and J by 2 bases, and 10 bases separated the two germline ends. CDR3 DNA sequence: TGTGCCTGGAGTATACGGGGGCCTGGGGCCAACGTCCTGACTTTC. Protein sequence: CAWSIRGPGANVLTF.

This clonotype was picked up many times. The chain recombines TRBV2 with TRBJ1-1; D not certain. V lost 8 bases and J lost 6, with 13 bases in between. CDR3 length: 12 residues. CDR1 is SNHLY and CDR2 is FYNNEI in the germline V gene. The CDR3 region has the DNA TGTGCCAGCCTTTGGGTTCATCCTGAAGCTTTCTTT. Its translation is CASLWVHPEAFF.

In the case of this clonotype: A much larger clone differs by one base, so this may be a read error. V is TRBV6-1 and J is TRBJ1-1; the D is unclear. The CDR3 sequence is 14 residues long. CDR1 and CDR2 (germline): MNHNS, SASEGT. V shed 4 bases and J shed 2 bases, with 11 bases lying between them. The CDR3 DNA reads TGTGCCAGCAGTGTCTCGGGAACAAACACTGAAGCTTTCTTT. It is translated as CASSVSGTNTEAFF.

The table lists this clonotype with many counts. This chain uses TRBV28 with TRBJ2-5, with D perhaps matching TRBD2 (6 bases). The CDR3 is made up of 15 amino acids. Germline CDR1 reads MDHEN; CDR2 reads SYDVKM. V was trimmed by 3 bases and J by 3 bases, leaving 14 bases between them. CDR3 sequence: CASSFRGLAKETQYF. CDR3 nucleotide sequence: TGTGCCAGCAGTTTCCGGGGTCTAGCGAAAGAGACCCAGTACTTC.

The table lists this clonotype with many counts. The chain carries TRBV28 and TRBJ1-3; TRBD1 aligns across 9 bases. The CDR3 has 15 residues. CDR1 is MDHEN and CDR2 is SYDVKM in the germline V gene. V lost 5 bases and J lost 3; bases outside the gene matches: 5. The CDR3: CASSKDRGYGNTIYF. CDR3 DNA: TGTGCCAGCAGTAAGGACAGGGGATATGGAAACACCATATATTTT.

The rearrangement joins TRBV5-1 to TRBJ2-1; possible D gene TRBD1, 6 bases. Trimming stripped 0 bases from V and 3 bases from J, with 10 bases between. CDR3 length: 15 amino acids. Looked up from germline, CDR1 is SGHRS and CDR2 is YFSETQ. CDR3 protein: CASSLEGTNYNEQFF. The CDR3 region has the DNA TGCGCCAGCAGCTTGGAAGGGACAAACTACAATGAGCAGTTCTTC.

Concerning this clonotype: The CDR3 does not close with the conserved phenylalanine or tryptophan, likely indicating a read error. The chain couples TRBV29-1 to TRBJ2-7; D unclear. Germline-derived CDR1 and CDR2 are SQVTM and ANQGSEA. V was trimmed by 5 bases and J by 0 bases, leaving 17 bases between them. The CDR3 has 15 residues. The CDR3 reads CSVMQPEGRSYEQYS. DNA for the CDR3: TGCAGCGTTATGCAACCCGAAGGCCGCTCCTACGAGCAGTACTCC.

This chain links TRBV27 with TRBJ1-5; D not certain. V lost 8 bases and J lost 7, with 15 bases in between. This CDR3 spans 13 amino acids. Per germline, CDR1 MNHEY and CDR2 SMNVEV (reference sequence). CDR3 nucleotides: TGTGCCAGCGGCCGACGAGGTGGGCAGCCCCAGCATTTT. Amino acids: CASGRRGGQPQHF.

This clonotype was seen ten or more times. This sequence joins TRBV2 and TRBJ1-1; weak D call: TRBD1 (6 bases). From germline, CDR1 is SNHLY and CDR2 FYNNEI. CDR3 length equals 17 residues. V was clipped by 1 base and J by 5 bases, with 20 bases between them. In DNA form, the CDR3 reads TGTGCCAGCAGTGAAGTCAGCCATTCGATAGGGGGGACTGAAGCTTTCTTT. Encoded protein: CASSEVSHSIGGTEAFF.